What follows are 30 T cell receptor beta chains derived from one specimen sequenced in a study of T cell changes during pregnancy in multiple sclerosis. Some clones are missing from TCRdb's copy, which holds only in-frame ones; the method was immunoSEQ multiplex PCR. The sample lists just over 55,000 clones, around 93% occurring once. The sample in question was peripheral blood, obtained after pregnancy. The receptors stem from a female donor in good health, enrolled as a control in a pregnancy study.

The chain recombines TRBV7-9 with TRBJ1-2, with D possibly matching TRBD1 (6 bases). Trimming stripped 4 bases from V and 2 bases from J, with 11 bases between. The germline V gene has CDR1 SEHNR and CDR2 FQNEAQ (reference sequence). The CDR3 extends over 14 amino acids. CDR3 amino acids: CASSYRRGNYGYTF. The CDR3 DNA is TGTGCCAGCAGCTACCGTAGGGGGAACTATGGCTACACCTTC.

The V call is TRBV5-5, the J call TRBJ2-7; the match to TRBD1 covers 7 bases. Germline CDR1 reads SGHKS; CDR2 reads YYEKEE (reference sequence). V was pared by 4 bases and J by 2 bases, with 6 bases of the junction left unmatched. The CDR3 has 14 residues. CDR3 DNA sequence: TGTGCCAGCAGCATCCAACAGGGGCCCTACGAGCAGTACTTC. This codes for CASSIQQGPYEQYF.

The rearrangement links TRBV4-2 to TRBJ2-2; TRBD2 agrees at 11 bases. The germline CDR1 and CDR2 sequences are LGHNA and YNFKEQ. Germline trimming cut 0 bases from V and 5 bases from J; bases unmatched to any gene: 5. The CDR3 length is 17 residues. The CDR3 bases are TGTGCCAGCAGCCAAGAATTAGCGGGGGGGAAAACCGGGGAGCTGTTTTTT. This gives the protein CASSQELAGGKTGELFF.

The chain couples TRBV2 to TRBJ2-3; the D gene is possibly TRBD1 (6 bases). V lost 6 bases to trimming and J lost 1 base, with 17 bases between them. The CDR3 consists of 16 residues. The germline gives CDR1 SNHLY, CDR2 FYNNEI. The CDR3 region is CASRGKTGYGTDTQYF. The CDR3 coding sequence is TGTGCCAGCAGGGGGAAAACAGGGTACGGCACAGATACGCAGTATTTT.

This clone was recorded once. The chain recombines TRBV28 with TRBJ2-1; D may be TRBD2 (6 bases). V was cut by 2 bases and J by 4 bases, with 18 bases left in between. Germline loops: CDR1 MDHEN, CDR2 SYDVKM. The CDR3 has 17 residues. This CDR3 is CASSLSAGLTLYNEQFF. In nucleotides, the CDR3 is TGTGCCAGCAGTTTAAGTGCGGGACTCACTTTATACAATGAGCAGTTCTTC.

The J gene is TRBJ1-2, the V gene TRBV10-3, with D tentatively TRBD1 (6 bases). The CDR3 has 13 residues. V was shortened by 3 bases and J by 4 bases, with 9 bases between the two germline ends. Looked up from germline, CDR1 is ENHRY and CDR2 is SYGVKD. CDR3 DNA: TGTGCCATCAGTGATCAGGGGCCCTATGGCTACACCTTC. It yields the protein CAISDQGPYGYTF.

This chain uses TRBV6-6 with TRBJ2-1; D is uncertain. Germline values: CDR1 MNHNY, CDR2 SVGAGI (reference sequence). The CDR3 is 14 amino acids. With 0 bases removed from V and 4 bases from J, the gap between germline ends came to 7 bases. CDR3 protein: CASSYSNGYNEQFF. Written as DNA, the CDR3 is TGTGCCAGCAGTTACTCGAACGGGTACAATGAGCAGTTCTTC.

The genes are TRBV7-9 and TRBJ2-7, with 8 bases fitting TRBD2. With 3 bases clipped from V and 4 bases from J, the junction kept 8 bases outside the gene matches. The CDR3 runs 15 residues. Germline CDR1 is SEHNR and CDR2 is FQNEAQ (reference sequence). Written as DNA, the CDR3 is TGTGCCAGCAGCTTCTCCAGCGGGAGTTCTTACGAGCAGTACTTC. It translates to CASSFSSGSSYEQYF. Complete variable domain (other parts from reference TRBV7-9 and TRBJ2-7): DTGVSQNPRHKITKRGQNVTFRCDPISEHNRLYWYRQTLGQGPEFLTYFQNEAQLEKSRLLSDRFSAERPKGSFSTLEIQRTEQGDSAMYLCASSFSSGSSYEQYFGPGTRLTVT.

The gene calls are TRBV5-1 and TRBJ2-5; perhaps TRBD1 as D (5 bases). The V end lost 0 bases, the J end lost 5 bases, and 8 bases lay between the germline ends. Germline loops: CDR1 SGHRS, CDR2 YFSETQ. This CDR3 contains 13 residues. The CDR3 sequence: CASSLEGPETQYF. CDR3 sequence (DNA): TGCGCCAGCAGCTTGGAGGGGCCGGAGACCCAGTACTTC.

V gene TRBV7-8 combines with J gene TRBJ2-7; 10 bases match TRBD2. The CDR3 runs 19 residues. J lost 3 bases, V lost 0 bases, and 14 bases had no gene match. Germline CDR1 reads SGHVS; CDR2 reads FQNEAQ. In nucleotides, the CDR3 is TGTGCCAGCAGCTTAGCGCGGGAGGTAGCGGGAGGTAGTTTCTACGAGCAGTACTTC. Translating gives CASSLAREVAGGSFYEQYF.

The J gene is TRBJ1-2, the V gene TRBV5-1; D call uncertain. CDR3 length: 13 amino acids. Trimming pared 5 bases from V and 8 bases from J, leaving 16 bases between. Germline values: CDR1 SGHRS, CDR2 YFSETQ. The CDR3 nucleotides are TGCGCCAGCAGTCACGCCCAGGTTGAAGGCTACACCTTC. Its protein is CASSHAQVEGYTF. The full variable domain, with the rest looked up from reference TRBV5-1 and TRBJ1-2, is KAGVTQTPRYLIKTRGQQVTLSCSPISGHRSVSWYQQTPGQGLQFLFEYFSETQRNKGNFPGRFSGRQFSNSRSEMNVSTLELGDSALYLCASSHAQVEGYTFGSGTRLTVV.

The chain has TRBV5-1 and TRBJ1-2; D not certain. There are 16 residues in the CDR3. The V end was cut by 4 bases, the J end by 0 bases, with 16 bases between. CDR1 is SGHRS and CDR2 is YFSETQ in the germline V gene. CDR3 sequence reads: CASSRSGAGSNYGYTF. The CDR3 nucleotides read TGCGCCAGCAGCCGGAGCGGCGCCGGATCTAACTATGGCTACACCTTC.

The gene calls are TRBV18 and TRBJ2-7; D is possibly TRBD1 (5 bases). CDR3 length: 13 amino acids. V lost 4 bases to trimming and J lost 4 bases, with 11 bases between them. The germline CDR1 and CDR2 sequences are KGHSH and LQKENI. The CDR3 coding sequence is TGTGCCAGCTCACTAAGACAGAATTACGAGCAGTACTTC. Protein sequence: CASSLRQNYEQYF.

Note on this clone: Different DNA sequences within this sample yield the same CDR3. The chain uses TRBV6-1 and TRBJ1-1; 9 bases are a match to TRBD1. The CDR3 totals 15 residues. Germline V gives CDR1 MNHNS, CDR2 SASEGT. V was pared by 6 bases and J by 1 base, with 6 bases of the junction left unmatched. CDR3 loop: CASRGQGRTNTEAFF. DNA of the CDR3: TGTGCCAGCAGAGGACAGGGGCGGACGAACACTGAAGCTTTCTTT.

V and J are TRBV7-8 and TRBJ2-7; D possibly corresponds to TRBD1 (6 bases). The CDR3 spans 11 residues. Germline assignment: CDR1 SGHVS and CDR2 FQNEAQ. Trimming shortened V by 8 bases and J by 11 bases, and 16 bases separated the two germline ends. CDR3 region: CASLIGHREYF. CDR3 nucleotides: TGTGCCAGCCTAATTGGTCACAGGGAGTACTTC.

V is TRBV5-6 and J is TRBJ2-3, with 7 bases fitting TRBD1. Germline CDR1 reads SGHDT; CDR2 reads YYEEEE. CDR3 length: 15 residues. The junction had 9 bases not matched to a gene; V was cut back by 4 bases and J by 4 bases. CDR3 sequence: CASSPRIGTADTQYF. CDR3 nucleotides: TGTGCCAGCAGCCCCAGAATCGGGACAGCAGATACGCAGTATTTT. Looking up the rest from reference TRBV5-6 and TRBJ2-3 gives the full variable domain: DAGVTQSPTHLIKTRGQQVTLRCSPKSGHDTVSWYQQALGQGPQFIFQYYEEEERQRGNFPDRFSGHQFPNYSSELNVNALLLGDSALYLCASSPRIGTADTQYFGPGTRLTVL.

J is TRBJ1-4 and V is TRBV29-1; D remains ambiguous. The CDR3 loop spans 14 amino acids. From germline, CDR1 is SQVTM and CDR2 ANQGSEA. Trimming shortened V by 7 bases and J by 3 bases, and 15 bases separated the two germline ends. The CDR3 here is CSGVERGANEKLFF. The CDR3 DNA reads TGCAGCGGGGTGGAGAGAGGAGCTAATGAAAAACTGTTTTTT.

In this sample, this clone is medium-sized. This chain links TRBV6-1 with TRBJ2-7; 13 nucleotides line up with TRBD2. CDR1 and CDR2 from the germline V gene are MNHNS and SASEGT. The trim removed 11 bases at V and 5 bases at J, leaving 3 bases unmatched. The CDR3 is 12 residues long. This CDR3 reads CARGLAGDEQYF. The DNA for the CDR3 is TGTGCCCGAGGACTAGCGGGAGACGAGCAGTACTTC.

The genes are TRBV6-6 and TRBJ1-5; D is ambiguous. Per germline, CDR1 MNHNY and CDR2 SVGAGI (reference sequence). This CDR3 has 14 amino acids. The V gene lost 6 bases and the J gene lost 5 bases, with 14 bases spanning the gap. CDR3 in DNA: TGTGCCAGCAGGCCTACTAACGGGGATCAGCCCCAGCATTTT. Its translation is CASRPTNGDQPQHF.

This clone was recorded once. CDR3 amino acids: CASSLGGWGLNEKLFF. The CDR3 nucleotides read TGTGCCAGCAGCTTAGGAGGTTGGGGGCTTAACGAAAAACTGTTTTTT. The rearrangement uses TRBV7-9 and TRBJ1-4, with D perhaps TRBD1 (6 bases). The CDR3 is 16 residues long. Germline V CDR1 and CDR2: SEHNR, FQNEAQ (reference sequence). V lost 1 base to trimming and J lost 8 bases, with 17 bases between them.

The chain couples TRBV5-1 to TRBJ1-2, with 7 positions matching TRBD1. Germline loops: CDR1 SGHRS, CDR2 YFSETQ. The CDR3 has 14 residues. J gave up 5 bases and V 3 bases, and 7 bases lay outside the gene matches. This chain's CDR3 is CASSSGQNTYGYTF. DNA for the CDR3: TGCGCCAGCAGCTCGGGACAGAACACATATGGCTACACCTTC.

The chain recombines TRBV14 with TRBJ1-2; 8 bases are shared with TRBD1. The CDR3 is made up of 14 amino acids. The junction had 7 bases not matched to a gene; V was cut back by 4 bases and J by 6 bases. Germline V gene data show CDR1 as SGHDN and CDR2 as FVKESK. CDR3 residues: CASSPRTGMDGYTF. The CDR3 coding sequence is TGTGCCAGCAGCCCAAGGACAGGGATGGATGGCTACACCTTC. Based on the CDR3 plus reference TRBV14 and TRBJ1-2, the full variable domain is EAGVTQFPSHSVIEKGQTVTLRCDPISGHDNLYWYRRVMGKEIKFLLHFVKESKQDESGMPNNRFLAERTGGTYSTLKVQPAELEDSGVYFCASSPRTGMDGYTFGSGTRLTVV.

The chain couples TRBV7-8 to TRBJ2-7; 9 bases are shared with TRBD2. V lost 1 base to trimming and J lost 3 bases; unmatched junction nucleotides: 4. Germline values: CDR1 SGHVS, CDR2 FQNEAQ. This CDR3 spans 15 amino acids. This chain's CDR3 is CASSLGSSGDYEQYF. The CDR3 DNA reads TGTGCCAGCAGCTTAGGGTCTAGCGGGGACTACGAGCAGTACTTC.

The chain carries TRBV19 and TRBJ2-7; D gene ambiguous. V dropped 10 bases and J dropped 4 bases, with 23 bases sitting between them. This CDR3 comprises 15 residues. Germline values: CDR1 LNHDA, CDR2 SQIVND (reference sequence). CDR3 in DNA: TGTGCCATTTTAGTCCCGAGACATCTACGTTACGAGCAGTACTTC. This encodes CAILVPRHLRYEQYF.

V gene TRBV27 combines with J gene TRBJ2-6; 10 bases line up with TRBD2. The CDR3 is 17 residues long. Germline V gives CDR1 MNHEY, CDR2 SMNVEV (reference sequence). After removal of 4 bases from V and 0 bases from J, the junction contained 3 bases not matched to a gene. The CDR3 region has the DNA TGTGCCAGCAGTTCACTAGCGGGGCTCTCTGGGGCCAACGTCCTGACTTTC. This sequence encodes CASSSLAGLSGANVLTF.

This clone was recorded a few times. The chain recombines TRBV7-9 with TRBJ2-3; 7 bases are a match to TRBD2. J lost 3 bases, V lost 3 bases, and 9 bases had no gene match. Germline CDR1 reads SEHNR; CDR2 reads FQNEAQ (reference sequence). The CDR3 is 16 amino acids. As DNA, the CDR3 is TGTGCCAGCAGCTTCGGCGGGAGTTTGGGGACAGATACGCAGTATTTT. Amino acid sequence: CASSFGGSLGTDTQYF.

The genes are TRBV7-3 and TRBJ2-1; TRBD2 is a possible D gene (7 bases). Germline CDR1 is SGHTA and CDR2 is FQGTGA. CDR3 length: 13 amino acids. Trimming left V 3 bases short and J 8 bases short, with 11 bases between. CDR3 nucleotides: TGTGCCAGCAGCTTGGGGGGGCCGCATGAGCAGTTCTTC. It translates to CASSLGGPHEQFF. Full variable domain (remainder filled in from reference TRBV7-3 and TRBJ2-1): GAGVSQTPSNKVTEKGKYVELRCDPISGHTALYWYRQSLGQGPEFLIYFQGTGAADDSGLPNDRFFAVRPEGSVSTLKIQRTERGDSAVYLCASSLGGPHEQFFGPGTRLTVL.

In regard to this clone: At one of its ends the junction is not consistent with the germline gene, which may arise from a read error. The same CDR3 also results from other DNA sequences found in this sample. V usage is TRBV19 and J usage is TRBJ2-3, with D unclear. Germline loops: CDR1 LNHDA, CDR2 SQIVND (reference sequence). This CDR3 spans 14 amino acids. Here the CDR3 reads CASSGAEWYDTQYF. The DNA for the CDR3 is TGTGCTAGTAGTGGTGCAGAATGGTATGATACGCAGTATTTT.

The rearrangement links TRBV15 to TRBJ2-1; D may be TRBD1 (5 bases). Germline V gene data show CDR1 as LNHNV and CDR2 as YYDKDF (reference sequence). This CDR3 comprises 15 residues. The germline V and J ends were trimmed by 3 bases and 2 bases, with 11 bases remaining between them. The CDR3 DNA is TGTGCCACCAGCAGCAGGGTTCAAGCCTACAATGAGCAGTTCTTC. The encoded protein is CATSSRVQAYNEQFF.

The V gene is TRBV10-2, the J gene TRBJ1-1; 10 bases fit TRBD1. V gave up 5 bases and J gave up 1 base; unmatched junction bases: 7. CDR1 is WSHSY, CDR2 SAAADI, per germline. CDR3 length equals 16 residues. The CDR3 sequence: CASSKRQGARNTEAFF. CDR3 in DNA: TGCGCCAGCAGTAAGAGACAGGGGGCCAGGAACACTGAAGCTTTCTTT.